This T cell receptor (beta chain) was captured in a study of T cells in Graves' hyperthyroidism and ophthalmopathy. Overall study context: Blood from the periphery was taken at initial diagnosis, before any treatment.

The CDR3 regions of TCR beta were amplified from RNA transcripts. HTBI primers were employed in a first-round RT-PCR of the TCR CDR3. TCRdb passed the multiplex PCR reads through MiXCR, listing each CDR3 protein once. The top ten clones hold about a tenth of a sample with under 800,000 distinct CDR3 sequences, 14% of them seen once. The diagnoses drew upon clinical symptoms, serum thyroxine and TRAb, thyroid ultrasound and orbital computed tomography. Trimming removed 2 bases at V and 4 bases at J, with 15 bases between. The CDR3 has 16 amino acids. Germline V CDR1 and CDR2: SEHNR, FQNEAQ (reference sequence).

The TCR was taken from a woman between 18 and 29 years old with Graves' hyperthyroidism. The chain joins TRBV7-9 to TRBJ2-1; TRBD2 is a possible D gene (5 bases). The sequencing input was blood. CDR3 amino acids: CASSLTPKTGYNEQFF. In DNA, the CDR3 is TGTGCCAGCAGCTTAACCCCTAAGACGGGGTACAATGAGCAGTTCTTC.